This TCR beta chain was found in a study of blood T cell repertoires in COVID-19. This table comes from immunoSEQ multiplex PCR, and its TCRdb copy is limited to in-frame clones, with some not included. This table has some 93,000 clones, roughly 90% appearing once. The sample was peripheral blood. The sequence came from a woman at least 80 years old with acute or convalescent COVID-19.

CDR3 loop: CASGVRGGTDTQYF. The CDR3 DNA reads TGTGCCAGCGGGGTCCGGGGTGGGACTGATACGCAGTATTTT. This chain joins TRBV28 and TRBJ2-3; D may be TRBD2 (6 bases). Trimming took off 8 bases at V and 6 bases at J, with 18 bases between the two ends. The CDR3 consists of 14 residues. Germline CDR1 is MDHEN and CDR2 is SYDVKM.